The 17 T cell receptor beta chains below all came from one sample that was sequenced in a study of blood T cell repertoires in COVID-19. Libraries were prepared by immunoSEQ multiplex PCR; TCRdb keeps only in-frame clonotypes and omits some of them. The sample has 400,000 or so clones, 90% seen once. The sample was PBMCs or T cells enriched from blood (not recorded which). These receptor sequences come from a man between 18 and 35 years old who had recovered from COVID-19.

This clone was recorded only once. The V call is TRBV19, the J call TRBJ1-4; 11 bases align to TRBD1. The junction had 3 bases not matched to a gene; V was cut back by 4 bases and J by 8 bases. CDR3 size: 14 residues. Germline CDR1 LNHDA, CDR2 SQIVND (reference sequence). The CDR3 region is CASSNRDRGEKLFF. In DNA form, the CDR3 reads TGTGCCAGTAGTAACCGGGACAGGGGGGAAAAACTGTTTTTT.

V usage is TRBV5-1 and J usage is TRBJ1-1; the D gene is possibly TRBD1 (6 bases). CDR3 length equals 13 residues. CDR1 and CDR2 from the germline V gene are SGHRS and YFSETQ. V was clipped by 6 bases and J by 7 bases, with 16 bases between them. In DNA, the CDR3 is TGCGCCAGCAAGAGACAGGAAGGGGGTGAAGCTTTCTTT. Its protein is CASKRQEGGEAFF.

This sequence joins TRBV29-1 and TRBJ2-3, with D tentatively TRBD1 (7 bases). This CDR3 region has 14 residues. V shed 5 bases and J shed 0 bases, with 12 bases lying between them. Germline V gives CDR1 SQVTM, CDR2 ANQGSEA. In DNA, the CDR3 is TGCAGCGTTTCCGCGGGACAGAGCACAGATACGCAGTATTTT. Residues: CSVSAGQSTDTQYF.

The chain carries TRBV5-1 and TRBJ2-7; 10 bases agree with TRBD2. After removal of 1 base from V and 4 bases from J, the junction contained 5 bases not matched to a gene. In germline, CDR1 is SGHRS, CDR2 YFSETQ. This CDR3 has 15 residues. The CDR3 loop reads CASSLWSGRGYEQYF. The CDR3 DNA sequence: TGCGCCAGCAGCTTGTGGAGCGGGAGGGGATACGAGCAGTACTTC.

J is TRBJ2-7 and V is TRBV4-2; 8 bases are a match to TRBD2. The CDR3 covers 16 residues. From germline, CDR1 is LGHNA and CDR2 YNFKEQ. The trim removed 0 bases at V and 6 bases at J, leaving 10 bases unmatched. The CDR3 DNA reads as TGTGCCAGCAGCCAAGATCCCAGCGGGAGTGGGAGCGAGCAGTACTTC. It translates to CASSQDPSGSGSEQYF.

Only a few counts were recorded for this clone. The rearrangement uses TRBV11-2 and TRBJ2-7, with a tentative D call TRBD1 (6 bases). V was pared by 7 bases and J by 3 bases, with 19 bases between. CDR1 is SGHAT, CDR2 FQNNGV, per germline. This CDR3 has 15 residues. The CDR3 spells CASTREFGTNYEQYF. CDR3 sequence (DNA): TGTGCCAGCACGAGAGAATTTGGGACAAACTACGAGCAGTACTTC.

The chain combines TRBV28 with TRBJ2-3; D remains ambiguous. The germline V and J ends were trimmed by 6 bases and 5 bases, with 6 bases remaining between them. This CDR3 is 11 amino acids long. Germline V gene lookup returns CDR1 MDHEN and CDR2 SYDVKM. The CDR3 is CASRSLDTQYF. The CDR3 nucleotides are TGTGCCAGCAGGAGCTTAGATACGCAGTATTTT.

The chain uses TRBV15 and TRBJ1-5; TRBD1 matches at 8 bases. Per germline, CDR1 LNHNV and CDR2 YYDKDF (reference sequence). This CDR3 has 18 residues. Germline trimming cut 0 bases from V and 4 bases from J; bases unmatched to any gene: 11. CDR3 nucleotides: TGTGCCACCAGCAGAGATTTCGCGGACAGGGAGGGAAATCAGCCCCAGCATTTT. Amino acids: CATSRDFADREGNQPQHF.

This clone was seen repeatedly, ten times or more. V and J are TRBV6-5 and TRBJ2-2; 7 positions agree with TRBD2. J gave up 6 bases and V 0 bases, and 4 bases lay outside the gene matches. Germline assignment: CDR1 MNHEY and CDR2 SVGAGI. The CDR3 totals 15 residues. CDR3 amino acids: CASSYSSGGSGELFF. The CDR3 nucleotides are TGTGCCAGCAGTTACTCCTCCGGGGGGTCCGGGGAGCTGTTTTTT.

The chain uses TRBV24-1 and TRBJ1-3, with D hard to call. With 9 bases removed from V and 4 bases from J, the gap between germline ends came to 12 bases. Germline loops: CDR1 KGHDR, CDR2 SFDVKD. This CDR3 region has 13 residues. For the CDR3, the DNA is TGTGCCACCCGTGGTCCTCCCGGAAACACCATATATTTT. This codes for CATRGPPGNTIYF.

The chain couples TRBV11-3 to TRBJ1-2; D gene ambiguous. The CDR3 extends over 15 amino acids. Germline CDR1 reads SGHNT; CDR2 reads YENEEA. Trimming stripped 1 base from V and 2 bases from J, with 11 bases between. The CDR3 here is CASSLGVSVNYGYTF. The CDR3, as DNA: TGTGCCAGCAGCTTAGGAGTAAGCGTCAACTATGGCTACACCTTC.

This clone has more than one count but fewer than ten. The chain has TRBV5-8 and TRBJ2-2, with D tentatively TRBD1 (5 bases). V lost 5 bases to trimming and J lost 1 base, with 24 bases between them. Germline loops: CDR1 SGHTS, CDR2 YDEGEE. The CDR3 totals 19 residues. This CDR3 is CASSPAPRRRDLNTGELFF. CDR3 nucleotide sequence: TGTGCCAGCAGTCCTGCCCCGCGTCGCAGGGATCTGAACACCGGGGAGCTGTTTTTT.

This sequence joins TRBV28 and TRBJ1-5, with 10 bases identical to TRBD1. The CDR3 contains 14 residues. V was clipped by 3 bases and J by 5 bases; unmatched bases: 1. The germline gives CDR1 MDHEN, CDR2 SYDVKM. The CDR3 region has the DNA TGTGCCAGCAGTTTGACAGGGGGCCATCAGCCCCAGCATTTT. Protein product: CASSLTGGHQPQHF.

The chain joins TRBV6-2 or TRBV6-3 to TRBJ1-1; D is possibly TRBD1 (5 bases). The V end was cut by 6 bases, the J end by 3 bases, with 17 bases between. CDR3 length: 15 amino acids. Germline V gives CDR1 MNHEY, CDR2 SVGEGT. The CDR3 sequence: CASSRSQWGDTEAFF. The CDR3 region has the DNA TGTGCCAGCAGCCGCTCTCAATGGGGGGACACTGAAGCTTTCTTT.

The V and J genes are TRBV7-9 and TRBJ2-1; 8 bases line up with TRBD2. The CDR3 loop spans 16 amino acids. Germline trimming cut 4 bases from V and 4 bases from J; bases unmatched to any gene: 9. Germline assignment: CDR1 SEHNR and CDR2 FQNEAQ (reference sequence). The CDR3 here is CASSSLPGGYYNEQFF. The DNA of the CDR3 is TGTGCCAGCAGCTCCCTTCCGGGGGGGTATTACAATGAGCAGTTCTTC. Based on the CDR3 plus reference TRBV7-9 and TRBJ2-1, the full variable domain is DTGVSQNPRHKITKRGQNVTFRCDPISEHNRLYWYRQTLGQGPEFLTYFQNEAQLEKSRLLSDRFSAERPKGSFSTLEIQRTEQGDSAMYLCASSSLPGGYYNEQFFGPGTRLTVL.

The chain carries TRBV12-3 or TRBV12-4 and TRBJ1-5; the D gene is possibly TRBD1 (5 bases). Trimming shortened V by 8 bases and J by 7 bases, and 15 bases separated the two germline ends. This CDR3 is 13 amino acids long. The DNA of the CDR3 is TGTGCCAGCGGCCAAGCGGGGCAGCAGCCCCAGCATTTT. Encoded protein: CASGQAGQQPQHF.

The V gene is TRBV5-1, the J gene TRBJ2-7, with a possible D match to TRBD1 (6 bases). Germline V gene lookup returns CDR1 SGHRS and CDR2 YFSETQ. V was shortened by 2 bases and J by 2 bases, with 17 bases between the two germline ends. This CDR3 is built from 16 residues. CDR3 sequence (DNA): TGCGCCAGCAGCTTCAACAGGGAAACAAAGACCTACGAGCAGTACTTC. Translating gives CASSFNRETKTYEQYF.